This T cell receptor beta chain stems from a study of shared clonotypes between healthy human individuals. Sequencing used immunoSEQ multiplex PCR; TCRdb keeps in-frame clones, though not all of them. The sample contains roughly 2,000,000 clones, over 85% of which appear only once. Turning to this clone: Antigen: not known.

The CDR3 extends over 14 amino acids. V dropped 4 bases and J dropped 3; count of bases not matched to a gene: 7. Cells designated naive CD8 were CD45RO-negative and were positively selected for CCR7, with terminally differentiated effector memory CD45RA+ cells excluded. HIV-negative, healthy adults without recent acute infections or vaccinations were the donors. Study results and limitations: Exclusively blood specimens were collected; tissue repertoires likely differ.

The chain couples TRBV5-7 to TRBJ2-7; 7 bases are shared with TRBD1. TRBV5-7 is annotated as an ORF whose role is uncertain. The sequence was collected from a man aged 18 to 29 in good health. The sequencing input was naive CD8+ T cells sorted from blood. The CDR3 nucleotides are TGTGCCAGCAGCCCGGACAGGCCTTTCTACGAGCAGTACTTC. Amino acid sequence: CASSPDRPFYEQYF.